The clone carrying this T cell receptor (beta chain) was detected many times. Its antigen remains unknown. Amplification of TCR beta CDR3 regions used RNA as the template. The TCR CDR3 was amplified in a first-round RT-PCR using the HTBI primer set. TCRdb passed the multiplex PCR reads through MiXCR, listing each CDR3 protein once. The sample holds hundreds of thousands of distinct CDR3 sequences, approximately 14% seen once. The record originates from a study of T cells in Graves' hyperthyroidism and ophthalmopathy. Trimming removed 4 bases from V and 8 bases from J; junction bases left unmatched: 9. The CDR3 loop spans 15 amino acids. In germline, CDR1 is KGHDR, CDR2 SFDVKD. Regarding the study as a whole: Blood samples included most of the expanded thyroid clonotypes exceeding 0.001.

The sample consisted of blood. The chain has TRBV24-1 and TRBJ2-1; 8 bases are a match to TRBD1. The clonotype originates from a middle-aged woman with Graves' ophthalmopathy. DNA for the CDR3: TGTGCCACCAGTGACCACAGGGGGAATTTATATGAGCAGTTCTTC. This encodes CATSDHRGNLYEQFF.